One sample yielded the 27 T cell receptor beta chains listed below, sequenced in a study of shared clonotypes between healthy human individuals. Method: immunoSEQ multiplex PCR; TCRdb's copy keeps in-frame clones and lacks some. The table has about a million clones, about 72% seen once; the top ten hold almost 0.9%. Material: memory CD4+ T cells from PBMCs. As to subset: CD45RA-negative fraction. The source of these receptors is a man in his late teens or twenties in good health. Some clones in this sample may be carry-over from other donors' samples.

This clone was detected only once. This chain connects TRBV2 to TRBJ1-2; the match to TRBD1 covers 7 bases. This CDR3 region has 14 residues. With V trimmed by 2 bases and J by 4 bases, 4 bases remained unmatched. Germline CDR1 is SNHLY and CDR2 is FYNNEI. CDR3 amino acids: CASSEQGGGYGYTF. Here the CDR3 DNA reads TGTGCCAGCAGTGAACAGGGGGGCGGCTATGGCTACACCTTC.

J is TRBJ2-3 and V is TRBV7-3, with D possibly called TRBD1 or TRBD2 (5 bases each). CDR1 is SGHTA and CDR2 is FQGTGA in the germline V gene. The CDR3 has 16 amino acids. Trimming removed 5 bases from V and 2 bases from J, with 17 bases in between. The CDR3, as DNA: TGTGCCAGCAGCACCCGGGTGGGGACCAACACAGATACGCAGTATTTT. Its protein product is CASSTRVGTNTDTQYF.

This rearrangement joins TRBV2 to TRBJ2-7, with no clear D. V was clipped by 6 bases and J by 3 bases, with 12 bases between them. Germline CDR1 and CDR2: SNHLY and FYNNEI. CDR3 length: 13 residues. CDR3 loop: CASRPQPIYEQYF. The CDR3 DNA reads as TGTGCCAGCAGGCCCCAACCGATCTACGAGCAGTACTTC.

The V call is TRBV28, the J call TRBJ1-1; D not certain. Per the germline V gene, CDR1 is MDHEN and CDR2 is SYDVKM. The V end was cut by 3 bases, the J end by 6 bases, with 14 bases between. The CDR3 sequence is 14 residues long. The CDR3 sequence is CASSFFRLVAEAFF. As DNA, the CDR3 is TGTGCCAGCAGTTTTTTCCGTCTGGTGGCTGAAGCTTTCTTT.

The gene calls are TRBV28 and TRBJ1-5, with TRBD1 matching 9 bases. Trimming at V came to 1 base and at J to 5 bases, leaving 9 bases not matched to a gene. This CDR3 spans 17 amino acids. The germline gives CDR1 MDHEN, CDR2 SYDVKM. This CDR3 reads CASSLSEWGQGYQPQHF. The CDR3 DNA sequence: TGTGCCAGCAGTTTATCTGAGTGGGGACAGGGCTATCAGCCCCAGCATTTT.

This clone was counted between two and nine times. V and J are TRBV9 and TRBJ1-3; D is uncertain. Germline loops: CDR1 SGDLS, CDR2 YYNGEE. Trimming took 3 bases from V and 2 from J, leaving 12 bases between them. The CDR3 totals 15 residues. CDR3 sequence (DNA): TGTGCCAGCAGCGCGGACGGTGTGACTGGAAACACCATATATTTT. This sequence encodes CASSADGVTGNTIYF. Drawing the rest from reference TRBV9 and TRBJ1-3, the complete variable domain is DSGVTQTPKHLITATGQRVTLRCSPRSGDLSVYWYQQSLDQGLQFLIQYYNGEERAKGNILERFSAQQFPDLHSELNLSSLELGDSALYFCASSADGVTGNTIYFGEGSWLTVV.

The chain links TRBV18 to TRBJ2-5, with TRBD2 matching 8 bases. The J call may not be correct, given that the DNA end is closer to TRBJ2-7. Germline loops: CDR1 KGHSH, CDR2 LQKENI. The length of the CDR3 is 15 residues. The CDR3 loop reads CASSQTASGSYEQYF. CDR3 nucleotides: TGTGCCAGCTCTCAGACGGCTAGCGGGTCCTACGAGCAGTACTTC.

In the case of this clone: Within the sample, other DNA sequences also encode this same CDR3. The chain employs TRBV18 and TRBJ2-6; D remains unclear. Per the germline V gene, CDR1 is KGHSH and CDR2 is LQKENI. Trimming took 3 bases from V and 0 from J, leaving 6 bases between them. The CDR3 totals 15 residues. CDR3 loop: CASSPLLSGANVLTF. In nucleotides, the CDR3 is TGTGCCAGCTCACCCCTGCTCTCTGGGGCCAACGTCCTGACTTTC.

Concerning this clone: The junction differs from germline at one of its ends, possibly a read error. This sequence joins TRBV27 and TRBJ2-3, with D perhaps matching TRBD1 (6 bases). Germline CDR1 and CDR2: MNHEY and SMNVEV (reference sequence). This CDR3 region has 17 residues. The CDR3 DNA reads as TGTGCCAGCAGTTCCCCGGTAAAACAGGGCCCCACAGCTACGCAGTATTTT. It is translated as CASSSPVKQGPTATQYF.

The table lists this clone with many counts. The chain uses TRBV30 and TRBJ2-7; maybe TRBD2 (5 bases). Trimming removed 3 bases at V and 1 base at J, with 7 bases between. In germline, CDR1 is GTSNPN, CDR2 SVGIG (reference sequence). The CDR3 contains 12 residues. DNA for the CDR3: TGTGCCTGGAGAGGAGGATCCTACGAGCAGTACTTC. Encoded protein: CAWRGGSYEQYF.

The gene calls are TRBV15 and TRBJ2-5, with D unclear. TRBJ2-7 matches the DNA end more closely, so the J call is doubtful. Germline lookup yields CDR1 LNHNV and CDR2 YYDKDF (reference sequence). CDR3 length: 15 residues. CDR3 residues: CATSRDGRVAYEQYF. DNA of the CDR3: TGTGCCACCAGCAGAGATGGTCGGGTTGCATACGAGCAGTACTTC.

The chain couples TRBV9 to TRBJ2-7, with TRBD2 identical over 7 bases. CDR3 length equals 15 residues. Per the germline V gene, CDR1 is SGDLS and CDR2 is YYNGEE. V trimming: 2 bases; J trimming: 7 bases; junction bases outside the gene matches: 12. CDR3 nucleotides: TGTGCCAGCAGCGTCCGGGACTACCCCCCGGGGGAGCAGTACTTC. This codes for CASSVRDYPPGEQYF.

CDR3: CASTVTGGYGYTF. CDR3 nucleotides: TGTGCCAGCACAGTTACAGGGGGCTATGGCTACACCTTC. The chain recombines TRBV19 with TRBJ1-2, with 8 bases identical to TRBD1. The CDR3 is made up of 13 amino acids. The V and J ends lost 9 bases and 4 bases, in that order; junction bases with no gene match: 7. Germline-derived CDR1 and CDR2 are LNHDA and SQIVND (reference sequence).

The CDR3 DNA is TGTGCCAGCAGTACCGGGGGACTTCAGTCAGAGACCCAGTACTTC. Protein sequence: CASSTGGLQSETQYF. V gene TRBV6-1 combines with J gene TRBJ2-5, with TRBD2 as a possible D gene (6 bases). The germline CDR1 and CDR2 sequences are MNHNS and SASEGT. The V end was cut by 5 bases, the J end by 4 bases, with 17 bases between. CDR3 length: 15 residues.

Ten or more counts support this clone. The chain couples TRBV7-9 to TRBJ1-1; D is perhaps TRBD1 (5 bases). Deletions cut 5 bases from V and 1 base from J, with 17 bases between. The V gene's germline CDR1 is SEHNR and CDR2 FQNEAQ (reference sequence). This CDR3 contains 16 residues. Written as DNA, the CDR3 is TGTGCCAGCAGCCCCCGTCTTCTTGGGGGGAACACTGAAGCTTTCTTT. It translates to CASSPRLLGGNTEAFF.

With respect to this clone: The same CDR3 is also encoded by other DNA sequences in this sample. The rearrangement links TRBV7-3 to TRBJ2-2, with 9 bases identical to TRBD2. Per germline, CDR1 SGHTA and CDR2 FQGTGA. This CDR3 is 15 amino acids long. J lost 1 base, V lost 3 bases, and 0 bases had no gene match. In DNA, the CDR3 is TGTGCCAGCAGCTTGACTAGCGGGAACACCGGGGAGCTGTTTTTT. It translates to CASSLTSGNTGELFF. Looking up the rest from reference TRBV7-3 and TRBJ2-2 gives the full variable domain: GAGVSQTPSNKVTEKGKYVELRCDPISGHTALYWYRQSLGQGPEFLIYFQGTGAADDSGLPNDRFFAVRPEGSVSTLKIQRTERGDSAVYLCASSLTSGNTGELFFGEGSRLTVL.

This clone was seen just once. V gene TRBV7-2 combines with J gene TRBJ2-1; 8 bases fit TRBD1. V was pared by 2 bases and J by 6 bases, with 6 bases of the junction left unmatched. CDR3 length: 15 residues. Looked up from germline, CDR1 is SGHTA and CDR2 is FQGNSA. CDR3 DNA sequence: TGTGCCAGCAGCTTACTCGGACAGGGACCCAATGAGCAGTTCTTC. As protein: CASSLLGQGPNEQFF. Supplemented by reference TRBV7-2 and TRBJ2-1, the full variable domain reads GAGVSQSPSNKVTEKGKDVELRCDPISGHTALYWYRQSLGQGLEFLIYFQGNSAPDKSGLPSDRFSAERTGGSVSTLTIQRTQQEDSAVYLCASSLLGQGPNEQFFGPGTRLTVL.

V gene TRBV4-1 combines with J gene TRBJ2-4, with D perhaps TRBD1 (6 bases). Germline CDR1 and CDR2: MGHRA and YSYEKL. The CDR3 runs 14 residues. V lost 6 bases and J lost 2, with 11 bases in between. The CDR3 sequence: CASRNRETKNIQYF. The CDR3 DNA reads as TGCGCCAGCAGAAACAGGGAAACCAAAAACATTCAGTACTTC.

The V gene is TRBV28, the J gene TRBJ1-5, with D tentatively TRBD1 (6 bases). The CDR3 is made up of 16 amino acids. V gave up 6 bases and J gave up 0 bases, with 15 bases separating them. Germline V gives CDR1 MDHEN, CDR2 SYDVKM. The CDR3 DNA follows: TGTGCCAGCAGCCGACCACGGGACACTAGCAATCAGCCCCAGCATTTT. Its protein is CASSRPRDTSNQPQHF.

The genes are TRBV4-2 and TRBJ1-2; no reliable D call. The CDR3 loop spans 18 amino acids. Looked up from germline, CDR1 is LGHNA and CDR2 is YNFKEQ. Deletions cut 0 bases from V and 8 bases from J, with 25 bases between. The CDR3 DNA follows: TGTGCCAGCAGCCAAGAAGGTGATATAGTAACGCTCGGCGGCGGCTACACCTTC. Translating it yields CASSQEGDIVTLGGGYTF.

J is TRBJ2-7 and V is TRBV6-6; D is perhaps TRBD2 (5 bases). The CDR3 runs to 13 residues. Trimming stripped 2 bases from V and 3 bases from J, with 8 bases between. Germline CDR1 reads MNHNY; CDR2 reads SVGAGI (reference sequence). The CDR3 DNA sequence: TGTGCCAGCAGTTACCGGGGAGTCTACGAGCAGTACTTC. Residues: CASSYRGVYEQYF.

The genes are TRBV6-1 and TRBJ2-7; possibly TRBD1 or TRBD2 for D (5 bases each). Germline CDR1 MNHNS, CDR2 SASEGT. CDR3 length: 15 amino acids. V lost 6 bases and J lost 9, with 24 bases in between. CDR3 sequence reads: CASSRDGSSLGGQYF. DNA for the CDR3: TGTGCCAGCAGCCGGGACGGATCCTCCTTGGGCGGGCAGTACTTC.

This clone was observed a few times. The chain is built from TRBV28 and TRBJ2-1; D gene uncertain. V gave up 4 bases and J gave up 5 bases, with 6 bases separating them. Germline V gene lookup returns CDR1 MDHEN and CDR2 SYDVKM. There are 12 residues in the CDR3. In DNA, the CDR3 is TGTGCCAGCAGTTGGGCGAACAATGAGCAGTTCTTC. Encoded protein: CASSWANNEQFF.

V is TRBV11-2 and J is TRBJ2-7; D tentatively reads TRBD1 or TRBD2 (6 bases each). There are 14 residues in the CDR3. Per the germline V gene, CDR1 is SGHAT and CDR2 is FQNNGV. Trimming left V 4 bases short and J 3 bases short, with 13 bases between. The CDR3 coding sequence is TGTGCCAGCAGCTCGGCGGGACAACTCTACGAGCAGTACTTC. Translating it yields CASSSAGQLYEQYF.

V gene TRBV28 combines with J gene TRBJ1-2; 8 bases line up with TRBD1. This CDR3 is 16 amino acids long. Germline V gene data show CDR1 as MDHEN and CDR2 as SYDVKM. J was trimmed by 5 bases and V by 4 bases; bases with no gene match: 12. For the CDR3, the DNA is TGTGCCAGCAGTTCACCAAAACCCCGACAGGGGTATGGCTACACCTTC. Translation: CASSSPKPRQGYGYTF.

The V and J genes are TRBV29-1 and TRBJ1-4, with a possible D match to TRBD1 (6 bases). The CDR3 has 12 residues. CDR1 is SQVTM, CDR2 ANQGSEA, per germline. Trimming shortened V by 7 bases and J by 5 bases, and 11 bases separated the two germline ends. This chain's CDR3 is CSATGQNEKLFF. The CDR3 DNA follows: TGCAGCGCAACAGGGCAGAATGAAAAACTGTTTTTT.

Details on this clone: This sample includes further DNA sequences coding for the same CDR3. This chain joins TRBV7-9 and TRBJ2-7, with D unresolved. The CDR3 covers 12 residues. V lost 1 base, J lost 2 bases, and 3 bases lay in between. The germline gives CDR1 SEHNR, CDR2 FQNEAQ (reference sequence). CDR3 DNA: TGTGCCAGCAGCTTAGTGGCCTACGAGCAGTACTTC. This sequence encodes CASSLVAYEQYF. Drawing the rest from reference TRBV7-9 and TRBJ2-7, the complete variable domain is DTGVSQNPRHKITKRGQNVTFRCDPISEHNRLYWYRQTLGQGPEFLTYFQNEAQLEKSRLLSDRFSAERPKGSFSTLEIQRTEQGDSAMYLCASSLVAYEQYFGPGTRLTVT.